This T cell receptor beta chain was recorded in a study of CXCR3-negative and CXCR3-positive naive CD8 T cells. As for the study in general: Sequencing brought in approximately 150 million TRB reads altogether, and each library got about 1.5 +/- 0.3 million.

With regard to this clonotype: Its antigen is as yet unknown.

Germline CDR1 and CDR2: SEHNR and FQNEAQ (reference sequence). CDR3 length equals 14 residues. General study points: In CXCR3-positive naive cells, the TRB CDR3s were more hydrophobic than in CXCR3-negative naive cells. Memory CD8+ cells showed much lower diversity, while both naive subsets displayed comparably high diversity. Memory cells diverged, while naive CXCR3-positive and CXCR3-negative cells had similar TRBV-TRBJ usage.

The method, 5' RACE with UMI labels, was used to prepare the TRB cDNA libraries. TCRdb re-called the 5' RACE reads; every CDR3 protein appears as one record, without DNA. The sample has 35,000 to 45,000 distinct CDR3 sequences. This clonotype was sampled from a human donor in good health. Some clones in this sample may be carry-over from other donors' samples. This chain connects TRBV7-9 to TRBJ2-3. The sample comprised naive CXCR3- CD8+ T cells from blood. Subset here: CD45RO-CCR7+CD27+CD95- naive CD8+ T cells lacking CXCR3 (TNR3-). Here the CDR3 reads CASSFNPDTDTQYF.